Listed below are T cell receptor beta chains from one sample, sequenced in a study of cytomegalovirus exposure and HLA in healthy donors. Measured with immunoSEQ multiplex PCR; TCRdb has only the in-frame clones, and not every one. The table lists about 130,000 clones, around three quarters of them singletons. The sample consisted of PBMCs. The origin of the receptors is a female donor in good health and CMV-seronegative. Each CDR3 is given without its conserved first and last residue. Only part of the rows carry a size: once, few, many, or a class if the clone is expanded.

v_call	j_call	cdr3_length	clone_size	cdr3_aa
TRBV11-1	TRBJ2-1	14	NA	ASSSWSGGVNNEQF
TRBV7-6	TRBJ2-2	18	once	ASSLHGRTGYYGDTGELF
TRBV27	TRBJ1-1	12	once	ASSLTGGNTEAF
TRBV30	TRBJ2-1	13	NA	AWSVLAGGQDEQF
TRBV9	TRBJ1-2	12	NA	ASSPGEGVYGYT
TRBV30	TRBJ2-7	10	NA	AWSLLNYEQY
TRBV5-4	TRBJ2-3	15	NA	ASSTGTSGGYTDTQY
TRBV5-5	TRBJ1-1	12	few	ASSARGGNTEAF
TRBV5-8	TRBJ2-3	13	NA	ASSLTGASTDTQY
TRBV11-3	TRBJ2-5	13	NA	ASSSGLTSQETQY
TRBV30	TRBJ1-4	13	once	AWSQWGGNNEKLF
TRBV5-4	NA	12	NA	ASSRGHRPDEQY
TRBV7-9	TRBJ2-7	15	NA	ASSPTLDRGRPYEQY
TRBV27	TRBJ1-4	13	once	ASWTSRGPREKLF
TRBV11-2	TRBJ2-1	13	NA	ASSLDGTRGNEQF
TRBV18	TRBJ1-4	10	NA	ASSLRDEKLF
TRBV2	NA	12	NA	ASISGGTSYEQY
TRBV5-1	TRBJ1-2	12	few	ASSLEGAGYGYT
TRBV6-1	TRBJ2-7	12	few	ASTIGTDPSGQY
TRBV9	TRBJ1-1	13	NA	ASSPMGSGDTEAF
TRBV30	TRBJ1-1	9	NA	AWSGQTEAF
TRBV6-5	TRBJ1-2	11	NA	ASSSNRAYGYT
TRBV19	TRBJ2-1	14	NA	ASKVGGDFGYNEQF
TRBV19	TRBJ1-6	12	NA	ASSKGAHNSPLH
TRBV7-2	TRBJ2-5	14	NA	ASSSGGYADQETQY
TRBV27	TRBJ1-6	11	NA	ASRQVENSPLH